This paragraph covers one T cell receptor beta chain sequence. The antigen it binds to is not known. Base qualities are not recorded, but no much larger clone differs from it by a single base. What this sample's treatment or condition label stands for: suppressive antiretroviral therapy. Lysates of CMV-infected fibroblasts were used at about 10 ug/mL for cell stimulation. Sorting of responding CD4+ T cells was based on upregulation of both CD40 ligand and CD69. HIV-1-infected adults in whom suppressive ART had been started during chronic infection were enrolled as participants. For at least 4 years, participants had undetectable plasma HIV-1 RNA, below 50 copies/mL. To be included, participants needed a CD4+ T cell count above 400 cells/uL and a positive CMV serology. Before stimulation, PBMCs were isolated using density centrifugation and depleted of CD8+ T cells. For approximately 19 hours, the CD8-depleted PBMCs were stimulated with anti-CD28/CD49d costimulation, a CD40-blocking antibody, and enfuvirtide to prevent new infections. Cells were sorted on a Beckman Coulter MoFlo Legacy or XDP sorter, with propidium iodide excluding dead cells. Genomic DNA was extracted with the QIAamp DNA Mini Kit for samples above one million cells, otherwise with the Quick-DNA Microprep Kit.

The immunoSEQ hsTCRB assay version 4, run in survey mode, was used to sequence TCRbeta repertoires from genomic DNA. Genomic DNA was diluted to 7.5 to 10 ng/uL, using up to 1 ug per sample for TCRbeta sequencing. The paper's processing steps were these. TCRbeta data were analyzed in ImmunoSeq Analyzer 3.0, with diversity computed on productive nucleotide rearrangements. Using the Immunarch R package, the improved Chao index served to estimate lower-bound TCR diversity and the Gini coefficient served to estimate clonality. Different nucleotide rearrangements encoding the same CDR3beta amino acid sequence were treated as distinct clonotypes. Differential abundance analysis identified TCRbeta sequences significantly enriched in antigen-responding cells relative to anti-CD3/anti-CD28-activated cells. GLIPH2 grouped TCRs by predicted peptide-MHC specificity, both within each participant and across combined participant data sets. TCRdb took over this immuneACCESS table, retaining in-frame rearrangements with V and J assigned. Such tables are incomplete; in checked studies, under half of the missing clones stem from an unresolved V gene, and the remainder is unexplained. Clone size and V and J calls were adopted from that table, with D and trimming inferred from the DNA. Here the sample has several thousand clones; roughly 60% occur a single time. The ten largest make up 40% of the sample.

These data originate in a study of persistence of HIV-infected CD4 T cells (TCRdb year 2020). Regarding the study in general: The median time participants had been on suppressive ART was 7 to 9 years. Peripheral blood samples of up to 180 mL were collected at multiple time points, except for two participants, who underwent leukapheresis at a single time point. CMV- and HIV-1 Gag-responding CD4+ T cells were isolated from ART-treated individuals so that antigen-driven clonal expansion of HIV-1-infected cells could be examined. The clonality of all cells in each sorted population was assessed by TCRbeta sequencing, whereas the clonality of infected cells was assessed by proviral sequencing. For the TCR cluster analysis across participants, 8 or 9 participants were included for CMV and six or seven participants for Gag.

Overall study outcomes, separate from this receptor: Antigen-responding cells were enriched for expanded CDR3beta sequences that were degenerate, which suggests that CD4+ responses to CMV and Gag underwent convergent selection. TCRbeta richness in CMV- and Gag-responding cells was significantly lower than in anti-CD3/anti-CD28-responding cells; CMV-responding cells had higher oligoclonality than CD3/CD28-stimulated and Gag-responding cells. Few individuals were included in the study, and only a limited range of antigens was tested. TCR oligoclonality correlated with proviral oligoclonality within the same sorted populations. Because the TCR analyses were done in bulk, restricting them to just the rare CMV-responding cells that actually carried HIV-1 proviruses was not possible.

The source is an adult man with HIV who was CMV-seropositive. Here the sequenced sample was CD4+ T cells sorted from PBMCs after approximately 19-hour stimulation, taken from a patient who received antiretroviral therapy. The meaning of the sample's cell subset or site label: CD40L+CD69+ CD4 T cells responding to CMV lysate.

The nucleotides are TGCAGTGCTAGAGATTGGGAGGGAGCTTTCTTT. Its amino acids are CSARDWEGAFF. The chain is made from TRBV20-1 and TRBJ1-1, with the D gene not clear enough to name. Trimming takes 0 bases from V and 10 bases from J, and the germline ends sit 9 bases apart. Based on the germline V gene (reference sequence), the CDR1 and CDR2 sequences are DFQATT and SNEGSKA. The cysteine opens and the phenylalanine closes a CDR3 of 11 amino acids. Only the CDR3 DNA is retained, 33 bases long and in frame from the first base.